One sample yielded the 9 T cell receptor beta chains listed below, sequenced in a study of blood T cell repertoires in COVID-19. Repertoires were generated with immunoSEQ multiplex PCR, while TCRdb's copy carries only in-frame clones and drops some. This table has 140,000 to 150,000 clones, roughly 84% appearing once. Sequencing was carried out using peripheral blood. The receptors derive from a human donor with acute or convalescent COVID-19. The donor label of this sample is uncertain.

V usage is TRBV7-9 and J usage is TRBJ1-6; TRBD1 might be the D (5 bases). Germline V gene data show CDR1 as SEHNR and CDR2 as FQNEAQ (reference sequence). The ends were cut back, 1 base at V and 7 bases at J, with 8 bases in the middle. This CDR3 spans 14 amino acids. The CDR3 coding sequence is TGTGCCAGCAGCTTAGACAGGTGGAATTCACCCCTCCACTTT. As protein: CASSLDRWNSPLHF.

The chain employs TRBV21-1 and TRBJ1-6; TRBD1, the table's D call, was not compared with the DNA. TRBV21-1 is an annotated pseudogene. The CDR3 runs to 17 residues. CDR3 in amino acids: CASSKFLQGDYNSPLHF. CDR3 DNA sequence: TGTGCCAGCAGCAAATTCTTACAGGGGGATTATAATTCACCCCTCCACTTT.

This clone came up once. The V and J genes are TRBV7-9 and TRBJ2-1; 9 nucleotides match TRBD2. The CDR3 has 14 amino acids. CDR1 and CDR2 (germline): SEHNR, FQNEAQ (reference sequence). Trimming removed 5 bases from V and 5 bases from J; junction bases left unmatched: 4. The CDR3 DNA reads TGTGCCAGCAGCGTACTAGCGGGCGACAATGAGCAGTTCTTC. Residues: CASSVLAGDNEQFF.

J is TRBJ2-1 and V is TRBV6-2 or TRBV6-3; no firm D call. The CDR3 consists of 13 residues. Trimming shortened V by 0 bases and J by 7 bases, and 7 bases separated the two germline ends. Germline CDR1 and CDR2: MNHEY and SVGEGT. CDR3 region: CASSYSRSNEQFF. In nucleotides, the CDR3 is TGTGCCAGCAGTTACTCTAGGAGTAATGAGCAGTTCTTC.

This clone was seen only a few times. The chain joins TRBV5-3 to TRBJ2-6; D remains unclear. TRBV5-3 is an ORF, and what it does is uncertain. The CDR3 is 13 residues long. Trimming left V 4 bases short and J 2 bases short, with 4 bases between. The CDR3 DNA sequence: TGTGCCAGAAGCCCTACTGGGGCCAACGTCCTGACTTTC. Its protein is CARSPTGANVLTF.

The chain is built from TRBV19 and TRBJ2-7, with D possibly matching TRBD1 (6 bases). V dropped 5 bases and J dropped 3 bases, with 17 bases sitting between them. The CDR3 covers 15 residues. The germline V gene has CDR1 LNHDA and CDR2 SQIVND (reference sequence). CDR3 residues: CASSPTGQLNYEQYV. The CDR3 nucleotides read TGTGCCAGTAGTCCTACTGGACAGCTGAACTACGAGCAGTACGTC.

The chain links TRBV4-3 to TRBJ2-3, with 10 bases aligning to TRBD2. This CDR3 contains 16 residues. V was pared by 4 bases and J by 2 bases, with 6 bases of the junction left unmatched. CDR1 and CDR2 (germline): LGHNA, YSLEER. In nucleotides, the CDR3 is TGCGCCAGCAGCCGAGGACTAGCGGATTACACAGATACGCAGTATTTT. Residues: CASSRGLADYTDTQYF.

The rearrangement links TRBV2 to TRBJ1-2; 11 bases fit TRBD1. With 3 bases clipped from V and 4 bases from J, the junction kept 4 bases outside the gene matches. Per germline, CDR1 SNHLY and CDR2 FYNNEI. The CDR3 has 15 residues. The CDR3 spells CASSEGQGEVYGYTF. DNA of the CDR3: TGTGCCAGCAGTGAGGGACAGGGGGAGGTCTATGGCTACACCTTC.

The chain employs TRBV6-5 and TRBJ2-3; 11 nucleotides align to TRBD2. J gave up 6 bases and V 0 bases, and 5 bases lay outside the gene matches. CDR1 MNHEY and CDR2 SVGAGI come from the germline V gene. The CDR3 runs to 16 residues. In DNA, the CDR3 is TGTGCCAGCAGTTACTCTTCTAGCGGGAGGTCTGATACGCAGTATTTT. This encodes CASSYSSSGRSDTQYF.